Each of the 26 T cell receptor beta chains below was sequenced from the same sample in a study of identical twins. TCRdb re-called the 5' RACE reads through MiXCR, storing one row per CDR3 protein. Found here are about 530,000 distinct CDR3 sequences, roughly 15% of them singletons; the top ten hold 0.35% to 0.45%. These data were also filed under a second study, of yellow fever vaccine responses in identical twins.

The sequencing sample was made of CD4+ T cells sorted from blood. These receptors came from a woman between 18 and 29 years old in good health.

The genes are TRBV7-8 and TRBJ2-3; 13 bases agree with TRBD2. This CDR3 has 16 amino acids. V shed 3 bases and J 3 bases; nucleotides not matched to a gene: 3. CDR1 SGHVS and CDR2 FQNEAQ come from the germline V gene. DNA for the CDR3: TGTGCCAGCAGCTTGGGGACTAGCGGGATAACAGATACGCAGTATTTT. This encodes CASSLGTSGITDTQYF.

J is TRBJ2-2 and V is TRBV7-8; D is unresolved. The V end lost 7 bases, the J end lost 3 bases, and 12 bases lay between the germline ends. Per germline, CDR1 SGHVS and CDR2 FQNEAQ. This CDR3 has 14 residues. CDR3 DNA sequence: TGTGCCAGCACCCTCAGGAGTTACACCGGGGAGCTGTTTTTT. Amino acid sequence: CASTLRSYTGELFF.

CDR3: CASSPTGSEQFF. In DNA form, the CDR3 reads TGTGCCAGCAGCCCCACCGGGAGCGAGCAGTTCTTC. The V call is TRBV6-6, the J call TRBJ2-1; tentatively, D is TRBD2 (6 bases). With 6 bases removed from V and 10 bases from J, the gap between germline ends came to 13 bases. CDR3 length: 12 amino acids. Per germline, CDR1 MNHNY and CDR2 SVGAGI (reference sequence).

This clonotype has only a few counts. This rearrangement joins TRBV28 to TRBJ1-2; D unresolved. V was pared by 6 bases and J by 0 bases, with 14 bases between. The CDR3 extends over 15 amino acids. Germline loops: CDR1 MDHEN, CDR2 SYDVKM. The CDR3 region has the DNA TGTGCCAGCAGCTACGCGGTTCGGTCTAACTATGGCTACACCTTC. Translated, it gives CASSYAVRSNYGYTF.

This chain joins TRBV20-1 and TRBJ2-2; unclear D gene. Per the germline V gene, CDR1 is DFQATT and CDR2 is SNEGSKA (reference sequence). Trimming took off 0 bases at V and 5 bases at J, with 10 bases between the two ends. The CDR3 sequence is 14 residues long. The CDR3 loop is CSARDPVSTGELFF. CDR3 coding DNA: TGCAGTGCTAGAGATCCAGTCTCTACCGGGGAGCTGTTTTTT.

CDR3: CSVGRGVERELFF. CDR3 coding DNA: TGCAGCGTTGGCCGGGGGGTTGAGAGGGAGCTGTTTTTT. V and J are TRBV29-1 and TRBJ2-2; 7 bases map to TRBD2. Germline-derived CDR1 and CDR2 are SQVTM and ANQGSEA. CDR3 length: 13 residues. With 4 bases clipped from V and 9 bases from J, the junction kept 8 bases outside the gene matches.

The V call is TRBV7-2, the J call TRBJ2-1; a possible D gene is TRBD1 (5 bases). CDR3 length: 16 amino acids. CDR1 is SGHTA, CDR2 FQGNSA, per germline. The V end lost 3 bases, the J end lost 2 bases, and 14 bases lay between the germline ends. The CDR3 loop is CASSLIQGWAYNEQFF. In nucleotides, the CDR3 is TGTGCCAGCAGCTTGATTCAGGGTTGGGCCTACAATGAGCAGTTCTTC.

This chain connects TRBV5-1 to TRBJ2-2; the D is unclear. CDR1 is SGHRS and CDR2 is YFSETQ in the germline V gene. The V end was cut by 0 bases, the J end by 6 bases, with 12 bases between. The CDR3 length is 15 residues. CDR3 coding DNA: TGCGCCAGCAGCTTGGGGCCTACCACCGCCGGGGAGCTGTTTTTT. Translation: CASSLGPTTAGELFF. The variable domain in full, completed from reference TRBV5-1 and TRBJ2-2, reads KAGVTQTPRYLIKTRGQQVTLSCSPISGHRSVSWYQQTPGQGLQFLFEYFSETQRNKGNFPGRFSGRQFSNSRSEMNVSTLELGDSALYLCASSLGPTTAGELFFGEGSRLTVL.

The V gene is TRBV2, the J gene TRBJ2-7; 11 bases line up with TRBD1. The CDR3 contains 13 residues. The germline gives CDR1 SNHLY, CDR2 FYNNEI. J lost 6 bases, V lost 8 bases, and 6 bases had no gene match. Here the CDR3 reads CASGRTGGVEQYV. The CDR3 DNA reads as TGTGCCAGCGGAAGGACAGGGGGCGTCGAGCAGTACGTC.

V and J are TRBV11-2 and TRBJ2-1; the match to TRBD2 covers 10 bases. V was clipped by 1 base and J by 0 bases; unmatched bases: 3. CDR3 length: 17 amino acids. From germline, CDR1 is SGHAT and CDR2 FQNNGV. CDR3 residues: CASSLVVAGGSYNEQFF. CDR3 DNA sequence: TGTGCCAGCAGCTTAGTGGTAGCGGGGGGCTCCTACAATGAGCAGTTCTTC. The variable domain in full, with the rest retrieved from reference TRBV11-2 and TRBJ2-1, is EAGVAQSPRYKIIEKRQSVAFWCNPISGHATLYWYQQILGQGPKLLIQFQNNGVVDDSQLPKDRFSAERLKGVDSTLKIQPAKLEDSAVYLCASSLVVAGGSYNEQFFGPGTRLTVL.

At least ten counts were recorded for this clonotype. A read error may account for a junction end that differs from germline. This chain connects TRBV10-1 to TRBJ2-1; 7 bases agree with TRBD1. This CDR3 contains 13 residues. Germline V CDR1 and CDR2: WNHNN, SYGVQD (reference sequence). CDR3 sequence (DNA): TGCGCCAGCAGTGAGAACTACAGGGGAAGGACGGTCTTC. Translating it yields CASSENYRGRTVF.

This clonotype was detected once. V usage is TRBV9 and J usage is TRBJ1-2, with 7 bases identical to TRBD1. The ends lost 3 bases at V and 2 bases at J; junction bases unmatched: 13. Looked up from germline, CDR1 is SGDLS and CDR2 is YYNGEE. The CDR3 loop spans 17 amino acids. For the CDR3, the DNA is TGTGCCAGCAGCGCGAGCCAGACAGGGTGGGGCAACTATGGCTACACCTTC. Translation gives CASSASQTGWGNYGYTF.

This clonotype appeared a few times. This chain connects TRBV5-1 to TRBJ2-3; D perhaps matches TRBD1 (5 bases). The CDR3 sequence is 14 residues long. Germline lookup yields CDR1 SGHRS and CDR2 YFSETQ. The ends were cut back, 6 bases at V and 2 bases at J, with 13 bases in the middle. CDR3 in amino acids: CASNNGAATDTQYF. CDR3 DNA sequence: TGCGCCAGCAACAATGGGGCAGCCACAGATACGCAGTATTTT.

This clonotype came up many times. V usage is TRBV29-1 and J usage is TRBJ1-1; 8 bases agree with TRBD1. V trimming: 7 bases; J trimming: 0 bases; junction bases outside the gene matches: 1. In germline, CDR1 is SQVTM, CDR2 ANQGSEA. The CDR3 is 12 amino acids. The CDR3 DNA is TGCAGCGGGACAGGGCTGAACACTGAAGCTTTCTTT. Translation gives CSGTGLNTEAFF.

The V gene is TRBV28, the J gene TRBJ1-5; possibly TRBD1 for D (6 bases). Deletions cut 5 bases from V and 4 bases from J, with 15 bases between. Germline-derived CDR1 and CDR2 are MDHEN and SYDVKM. CDR3 size: 15 residues. Written as DNA, the CDR3 is TGTGCCAGCAGTACCCCGACAGGACCGAATCAGCCCCAGCATTTT. It encodes CASSTPTGPNQPQHF. The complete variable domain, with remaining parts taken from reference TRBV28 and TRBJ1-5, reads DVKVTQSSRYLVKRTGEKVFLECVQDMDHENMFWYRQDPGLGLRLIYFSYDVKMKEKGDIPEGYSVSREKKERFSLILESASTNQTSMYLCASSTPTGPNQPQHFGDGTRLSIL.

The chain carries TRBV24-1 and TRBJ2-7; D not resolved. Per the germline V gene, CDR1 is KGHDR and CDR2 is SFDVKD. The V gene lost 4 bases and the J gene lost 6 bases, with 24 bases spanning the gap. The CDR3 has 17 amino acids. CDR3 sequence reads: CATSEIPPIGRIGEQYF. The CDR3 nucleotides are TGTGCCACCAGTGAAATACCCCCGATCGGAAGGATAGGCGAGCAGTACTTC.

This chain joins TRBV10-2 and TRBJ1-2; no definite D call. Trimming left V 3 bases short and J 5 bases short, with 10 bases between. CDR1 and CDR2 from the germline V gene are WSHSY and SAAADI. CDR3 size: 13 residues. DNA of the CDR3: TGCGCCAGCAGTGAACGGGAAAAGTATGGCTACACCTTC. Protein: CASSEREKYGYTF.

The J gene is TRBJ2-7, the V gene TRBV5-1, with D unresolved. CDR1 and CDR2 from the germline V gene are SGHRS and YFSETQ. Trimming pared 0 bases from V and 0 bases from J, leaving 16 bases between. The CDR3 totals 17 residues. CDR3 nucleotides: TGCGCCAGCAGCTTGGGTCTCCCCTTTCTTAGCTCCTACGAGCAGTACTTC. Encoded protein: CASSLGLPFLSSYEQYF.

V is TRBV12-3 or TRBV12-4 and J is TRBJ2-7; 7 bases map to TRBD1. With V trimmed by 2 bases and J by 5 bases, 12 bases remained unmatched. This CDR3 has 16 residues. The CDR3 nucleotides are TGTGCCAGCAGTTTAAGGCACAGGGGAGTTTTGGACGAGCAGTACTTC. Translating it yields CASSLRHRGVLDEQYF.

The sample holds a few counts of this clonotype. The chain joins TRBV24-1 to TRBJ2-5; D may be TRBD1 or TRBD2 (5 bases each). The ends were cut back, 1 base at V and 2 bases at J, with 13 bases in the middle. Germline values: CDR1 KGHDR, CDR2 SFDVKD. The CDR3 sequence is 16 residues long. In DNA, the CDR3 is TGTGCCACCAGTGATTTCGGGACGGTGAATCAAGAGACCCAGTACTTC. Residues: CATSDFGTVNQETQYF.

The table lists this clonotype with a few counts. The rearrangement joins TRBV10-3 to TRBJ2-7; D gene uncertain. Trimming shortened V by 3 bases and J by 3 bases, and 9 bases separated the two germline ends. Germline lookup yields CDR1 ENHRY and CDR2 SYGVKD. The CDR3 is made up of 13 amino acids. In nucleotides, the CDR3 is TGTGCCATCAGTGAATATCTGGGCTACGAGCAGTACTTC. Its translation: CAISEYLGYEQYF.

This clonotype was recorded many times. This chain uses TRBV20-1 with TRBJ2-5; D unclear. The CDR3 is 10 amino acids. CDR1 and CDR2 (germline): DFQATT, SNEGSKA (reference sequence). The germline V and J ends were trimmed by 6 bases and 4 bases, with 6 bases remaining between them. The CDR3 loop is CSAGGETQYF. The CDR3 DNA reads as TGCAGTGCAGGTGGAGAGACCCAGTACTTC.

J is TRBJ2-1 and V is TRBV29-1; D remains ambiguous. The V gene lost 3 bases and the J gene lost 12 bases, with 12 bases spanning the gap. The germline gives CDR1 SQVTM, CDR2 ANQGSEA. This CDR3 has 11 amino acids. CDR3 DNA: TGCAGCGTTGACCTGACCTCTGTGCAGTTCTTC. Protein product: CSVDLTSVQFF.

In this sample, this clonotype turned up a few times. The rearrangement uses TRBV20-1 and TRBJ2-1; tentatively, D is TRBD2 (5 bases). The V end was cut by 5 bases, the J end by 7 bases, with 9 bases between. The germline V gene has CDR1 DFQATT and CDR2 SNEGSKA (reference sequence). The CDR3 runs 11 residues. The CDR3 nucleotides are TGCAGTGCTCAAGCGGCGAATGAGCAGTTCTTC. Amino acid sequence: CSAQAANEQFF.

This clonotype was observed a few times. This chain joins TRBV6-2 or TRBV6-3 and TRBJ1-1, with 12 bases that match TRBD1. The J segment lost 5 bases and the V segment lost 5 bases, leaving 6 bases of the junction unmatched. The CDR3 extends over 15 amino acids. Per the germline V gene, CDR1 is MNHEY and CDR2 is SVGEGT. The CDR3 here is CASSAPGQGATEAFF. The CDR3 region has the DNA TGTGCCAGCAGTGCACCGGGACAGGGGGCGACTGAAGCTTTCTTT.

The J gene is TRBJ2-1, the V gene TRBV4-1; 7 bases fit TRBD2. The V gene end was trimmed by 1 base and the J gene end by 5 bases; junction bases not matched to a gene: 11. CDR3 length: 17 residues. CDR1 is MGHRA and CDR2 is YSYEKL in the germline V gene. The CDR3 protein is CASSQGQGGRMNNEQFF. The CDR3 nucleotides are TGCGCCAGCAGCCAAGGTCAGGGCGGGAGAATGAACAATGAGCAGTTCTTC.